These T cell receptor beta chains were read from a single sample in a study of cytomegalovirus exposure and HLA in healthy donors. The data were produced by immunoSEQ multiplex PCR, yet TCRdb's version contains in-frame clones alone and is incomplete. The repertoire holds about 180,000 clones, with approximately 80% as singletons. The sample taken for sequencing was PBMCs. The source of these receptors is a male donor in good health and CMV-seronegative. CDR3s include the opening cysteine and the closing phenylalanine or tryptophan.

j_gene: TRBJ1-5; v_gene: TRBV14; CDR3aa: CASSPTGNQPQHF
j_gene: TRBJ1-2; v_gene: TRBV28; CDR3aa: CASSGTGLYGYTF
j_gene: TRBJ2-5; v_gene: TRBV6-1; CDR3aa: CASSDSGGSAQYF
j_gene: TRBJ2-7; v_gene: TRBV4-2; CDR3aa: CASSDRTPYEQYF
j_gene: TRBJ2-7; v_gene: TRBV5-5; CDR3aa: CASSLSNYEQYF
j_gene: TRBJ1-6; v_gene: TRBV25-1; CDR3aa: CASSPRDSTYSPLHF
j_gene: TRBJ1-5; v_gene: TRBV5-1; CDR3aa: CASSSGQGGQPQHF
j_gene: TRBJ2-7; v_gene: TRBV4-1; CDR3aa: CASPRPPSDLAGVYEQYF
j_gene: TRBJ1-2; v_gene: TRBV28; CDR3aa: CASSSQYGYTF
j_gene: TRBJ2-5; v_gene: TRBV29-1; CDR3aa: CSVEEAGRETQYF
j_gene: .; v_gene: TRBV6-5; CDR3aa: CASSKSGFPYEQYF
j_gene: TRBJ2-7; v_gene: TRBV5-1; CDR3aa: CASSLGQDFVEQYF
j_gene: TRBJ1-1; v_gene: TRBV19; CDR3aa: CASSSPGAVENTEAFF
j_gene: TRBJ1-1; v_gene: TRBV29-1; CDR3aa: CSVQGAEAFF
j_gene: TRBJ2-7; v_gene: TRBV6-5; CDR3aa: CASSRSDRGGYEQYF
j_gene: TRBJ1-5; v_gene: TRBV28; CDR3aa: CASSLRSSNQPQHF
j_gene: TRBJ2-7; v_gene: TRBV19; CDR3aa: CASSTGNSYEQYF
j_gene: TRBJ2-1; v_gene: TRBV25-1; CDR3aa: CASSEDTITYNEQFF
j_gene: TRBJ2-1; v_gene: TRBV7-6; CDR3aa: CASSLVSGGTNEQFF
j_gene: TRBJ1-2; v_gene: TRBV4-3; CDR3aa: CASSQDHRSDLTAPNYYGYTF
j_gene: TRBJ2-7; v_gene: TRBV2; CDR3aa: CASQQGISYEQYF
j_gene: TRBJ1-1; v_gene: TRBV4-3; CDR3aa: CASSQGVQGLDTEAFF
j_gene: TRBJ2-7; v_gene: TRBV9; CDR3aa: CASSVGPQGTYEQYF
j_gene: TRBJ2-1; v_gene: TRBV7-7; CDR3aa: CASSLGTVGGNEQFF
j_gene: TRBJ2-3; v_gene: TRBV27; CDR3aa: CASSSGSGRAIDTQYF
j_gene: TRBJ2-7; v_gene: TRBV29-1; CDR3aa: CSVRPGGGSYEQYF
j_gene: TRBJ2-2; v_gene: TRBV25-1; CDR3aa: CASSFVASGELFF
j_gene: TRBJ2-7; v_gene: TRBV21-1; CDR3aa: CASSILGTPKHEQYF
j_gene: TRBJ2-5; v_gene: TRBV5-4; CDR3aa: CASSSTGETQYF
j_gene: TRBJ1-3; v_gene: TRBV18; CDR3aa: CASSPLSGRISGNTIYF
j_gene: TRBJ1-6; v_gene: TRBV28; CDR3aa: CASTPAGGRNSPLHF
j_gene: TRBJ2-7; v_gene: TRBV6-1; CDR3aa: CASRTGSQLYEQYF
j_gene: TRBJ2-5; v_gene: TRBV28; CDR3aa: CASGQGISETQYF
j_gene: TRBJ2-5; v_gene: TRBV7-9; CDR3aa: CASSPLDRGGETQYF
j_gene: TRBJ2-7; v_gene: TRBV6-1; CDR3aa: CASRGLVDEQYF
j_gene: TRBJ2-1; v_gene: TRBV5-1; CDR3aa: CASSIGQPDFYNEQFF
j_gene: TRBJ2-7; v_gene: TRBV5-1; CDR3aa: CASSLDPRTYEQYF
j_gene: TRBJ2-2; v_gene: TRBV7-2; CDR3aa: CASSLASGGGGGELFF